This T cell receptor (beta chain) was obtained from a study of T-cell reconstitution after alpha-beta-depleted transplantation in children. Molecular barcoding with unique molecular identifiers was used for the TCRbeta library. TCRdb re-derived calls from the PCR reads in MiXCR, one entry per CDR3 protein. In the table there are fewer than 700,000 distinct CDR3 sequences, roughly 13% of which are singletons. The sample holds many counts of this clonotype. The antigen is undetermined. Findings and limits, study-wide: A year post-transplant, T-cell counts and diversity derived mostly from newly produced T cells. The study traced high day-60 TCRbeta diversity in some patients to surviving recipient T cells and thymic progenitors. In patients about two months after transplant, alpha-beta T cells reportedly arose from several hundred expanded graft clones.

Germline lookup yields CDR1 SGHRS and CDR2 YFSETQ. The CDR3 length is 13 residues. Trimming removed 4 bases at V and 2 bases at J, with 10 bases between. The receptor's source is a male patient under 18 who had a stem cell transplant for acute myeloid leukemia, so the T cells may come from the graft donor. This rearrangement joins TRBV5-1 to TRBJ2-7; tentative D call: TRBD1 (5 bases). The sample here was PBMCs, mostly from graft donor cells, taken 360 days after TCRalphabeta/CD19-depleted stem cell transplant. The CDR3 DNA sequence: TGCGCCAGCAGCGGCGGACAAGCCTACGAGCAGTACTTC. This gives the protein CASSGGQAYEQYF.